Each of the 27 T cell receptor beta chains below was sequenced from the same sample in a study of beta chain features in type 1 diabetes. The authors reverse transcribed all of the isolated RNA, so sequencing captured expressed TCRB transcripts. Some clones are missing from TCRdb's copy, which holds only in-frame ones; the method was immunoSEQ multiplex PCR. The sample carries 350,000 to 450,000 clones, about 15% recorded once. Sequencing used naive CD4+ T cells from blood. These receptors came from a man aged 25 to 40 in good health.

The rearrangement uses TRBV15 and TRBJ1-3; D uncertain. V was shortened by 0 bases and J by 5 bases, with 11 bases between the two germline ends. There are 15 residues in the CDR3. Per germline, CDR1 LNHNV and CDR2 YYDKDF (reference sequence). For the CDR3, the DNA is TGTGCCACCAGCAGAGATCGGCAGCAGAGAAACACCATATATTTT. This translates into CATSRDRQQRNTIYF.

There are a few counts of this clone. V and J are TRBV5-4 and TRBJ2-1; 10 bases align to TRBD2. CDR3 length equals 17 residues. Trimming removed 4 bases from V and 4 bases from J; junction bases left unmatched: 11. Germline-derived CDR1 and CDR2 are SGHNT and YYREEE (reference sequence). Here the CDR3 reads CASSPEGGLASYNEQFF. In DNA form, the CDR3 reads TGTGCCAGCAGCCCGGAAGGGGGACTAGCGTCTTACAATGAGCAGTTCTTC.

Comments on this clone: This specimen includes other DNA sequences encoding the same CDR3. The rearrangement joins TRBV7-2 to TRBJ1-5; weak D call: TRBD1 (6 bases). Germline assignment: CDR1 SGHTA and CDR2 FQGNSA. The CDR3 has 14 amino acids. V lost 0 bases, J lost 7 bases, and 10 bases lay in between. CDR3 residues: CASSLAAGAQPQHF. The DNA for the CDR3 is TGTGCCAGCAGCTTAGCCGCAGGGGCCCAGCCCCAGCATTTT.

This clone has a handful of counts. Other nucleotide sequences in the sample specify the same CDR3. This chain connects TRBV5-1 to TRBJ1-1, with D possibly TRBD1 on 5 matching bases. V gave up 3 bases and J gave up 5 bases, with 8 bases separating them. Germline CDR1 reads SGHRS; CDR2 reads YFSETQ. This CDR3 is built from 12 residues. CDR3 protein: CASSSQGTEAFF. As DNA, the CDR3 is TGCGCCAGCAGCTCCCAGGGAACTGAAGCTTTCTTT.

The chain joins TRBV4-3 to TRBJ1-1, with 8 positions matching TRBD1. The trim removed 0 bases at V and 6 bases at J, leaving 6 bases unmatched. CDR1 LGHNA and CDR2 YSLEER come from the germline V gene. The length of the CDR3 is 15 residues. The chain's CDR3 is CASSQDTAGGSEAFF. The CDR3 bases are TGCGCCAGCAGCCAAGATACGGCAGGGGGCTCTGAAGCTTTCTTT.

The chain is built from TRBV14 and TRBJ2-6, with D tentatively TRBD1 (6 bases). Germline V gene data show CDR1 as SGHDN and CDR2 as FVKESK. CDR3 length: 18 amino acids. The V end lost 4 bases, the J end lost 2 bases, and 18 bases lay between the germline ends. The DNA of the CDR3 is TGTGCCAGCAGCCCTATCAAGGCAGGGGTTACTGGGGCCAACGTCCTGACTTTC. This encodes CASSPIKAGVTGANVLTF.

The chain employs TRBV29-1 and TRBJ2-3; the D call may be TRBD1 or TRBD2 (6 bases each). Trimming cost V 3 bases and J 1 base, with 8 bases left between them. The germline V gene encodes CDR1 SQVTM and CDR2 ANQGSEA. The CDR3 length is 13 residues. The CDR3 DNA reads as TGCAGCGTTGAGAGGGGGGGCACAGATACGCAGTATTTT. Protein product: CSVERGGTDTQYF.

V is TRBV9 and J is TRBJ2-3, with 8 bases matching TRBD2. Germline CDR1 and CDR2: SGDLS and YYNGEE. Germline trimming cut 2 bases from V and 2 bases from J; bases unmatched to any gene: 4. This CDR3 is 15 amino acids long. The CDR3 loop reads CASSVSGVITDTQYF. For the CDR3, the DNA is TGTGCCAGCAGCGTTAGCGGGGTGATCACAGATACGCAGTATTTT.

A few counts support this clone. This sequence joins TRBV30 and TRBJ2-5, with D possibly matching TRBD2 (5 bases). CDR3 length: 12 amino acids. The germline V gene encodes CDR1 GTSNPN and CDR2 SVGIG (reference sequence). Trimming cost V 0 bases and J 10 bases, with 12 bases left between them. The DNA for the CDR3 is TGTGCCTGGAGTGTGGTGGGAGTACTCCAGTACTTC. Protein: CAWSVVGVLQYF.

The chain joins TRBV30 to TRBJ1-1; weak D call: TRBD1 (6 bases). Between the trimmed V and J ends, which lost 2 bases and 5 bases, there was a span of 12 bases. Germline V gene sequence: CDR1 GTSNPN, CDR2 SVGIG (reference sequence). This CDR3 contains 13 residues. This CDR3 is CAWSSGGRTEAFF. In DNA form, the CDR3 reads TGTGCCTGGAGTAGCGGGGGCAGGACTGAAGCTTTCTTT.

The chain couples TRBV11-3 to TRBJ2-7; D is undetermined. This CDR3 is built from 13 residues. V was trimmed by 1 base and J by 0 bases, leaving 4 bases between them. The germline CDR1 and CDR2 sequences are SGHNT and YENEEA. CDR3 region: CASSLGSSYEQYF. In DNA, the CDR3 is TGTGCCAGCAGCTTAGGAAGCTCCTACGAGCAGTACTTC.

This chain connects TRBV5-6 to TRBJ2-7; TRBD1 matches 10 bases. The germline V gene encodes CDR1 SGHDT and CDR2 YYEEEE. The CDR3 totals 16 residues. Trimming took 0 bases from V and 1 from J; bases not matched to a gene: 4. CDR3 sequence (DNA): TGTGCCAGCAGCTTGGAGCCGGGACAGGGGTCCTACGAGCAGTACTTC. Encoded protein: CASSLEPGQGSYEQYF.

The CDR3 bases are TGTGCCAGCAGCCGGACTAGCGGGAGTTCAAATGAGCAGTTCTTC. Residues: CASSRTSGSSNEQFF. The V and J genes are TRBV7-9 and TRBJ2-1; 13 nucleotides agree with TRBD2. Germline loops: CDR1 SEHNR, CDR2 FQNEAQ (reference sequence). This CDR3 has 15 amino acids. J was trimmed by 7 bases and V by 5 bases; bases with no gene match: 5.

This clone was observed once. V usage is TRBV7-2 and J usage is TRBJ2-5, with 13 positions matching TRBD2. With 6 bases clipped from V and 4 bases from J, the junction kept 5 bases outside the gene matches. The CDR3 has 15 residues. CDR1 SGHTA and CDR2 FQGNSA come from the germline V gene. CDR3 region: CASSRLAGGRETQYF. CDR3 nucleotides: TGTGCCAGCAGTCGACTAGCGGGAGGAAGAGAGACCCAGTACTTC.

The chain is built from TRBV10-3 and TRBJ2-3; 7 bases match TRBD2. V shed 6 bases, J shed 2 bases, and the junction held 5 bases outside the gene matches. Germline V gene sequence: CDR1 ENHRY, CDR2 SYGVKD. The CDR3 is 14 residues long. Here the CDR3 reads CAIRTSVATDTQYF. The CDR3 DNA reads as TGTGCCATCAGAACTAGCGTAGCCACAGATACGCAGTATTTT.

The CDR3, as DNA: TGCGCCAGCAGCTTGGTAGCCTACAATGAGCAGTTCTTC. Translated: CASSLVAYNEQFF. The chain carries TRBV5-1 and TRBJ2-1; D gene uncertain. Germline loops: CDR1 SGHRS, CDR2 YFSETQ. The CDR3 runs 13 residues. With 0 bases removed from V and 2 bases from J, the gap between germline ends came to 3 bases.

This clone was counted a few times. The chain joins TRBV27 to TRBJ2-6; weak D call: TRBD1 (5 bases). V was cut by 7 bases and J by 0 bases, with 10 bases left in between. The CDR3 runs 15 residues. Per germline, CDR1 MNHEY and CDR2 SMNVEV (reference sequence). CDR3 protein: CASKTDSSGANVLTF. Here the CDR3 DNA reads TGTGCCAGCAAGACAGACAGCTCTGGGGCCAACGTCCTGACTTTC.

There are a few counts of this clone. The V call is TRBV27, the J call TRBJ2-3; tentatively, D is TRBD2 (6 bases). V was shortened by 0 bases and J by 8 bases, with 15 bases between the two germline ends. Germline V gene sequence: CDR1 MNHEY, CDR2 SMNVEV (reference sequence). This CDR3 has 15 amino acids. CDR3 bases: TGTGCCAGCAGTTTATCGGGCGGGGCTCCAGGTACGCAGTATTTT. The encoded protein is CASSLSGGAPGTQYF.

This clone has only a few counts. The rearrangement links TRBV5-4 to TRBJ2-3; 10 bases fit TRBD2. The CDR3 sequence is 14 residues long. The J segment lost 1 base and the V segment lost 7 bases, leaving 3 bases of the junction unmatched. CDR1 is SGHNT, CDR2 YYREEE, per germline (reference sequence). CDR3 coding DNA: TGTGCCAGCGGAGCGGGAGGGCGCACAGATACGCAGTATTTT. Protein product: CASGAGGRTDTQYF.

This clone was found a few times. The chain combines TRBV6-5 with TRBJ2-3, with 8 bases lining up with TRBD2. The CDR3 consists of 15 residues. Germline CDR1 and CDR2: MNHEY and SVGAGI. The junction had 6 bases not matched to a gene; V was cut back by 4 bases and J by 3 bases. The CDR3 nucleotides are TGTGCCAGCAGTTCTATCGGGGGGGCGACAGATACGCAGTATTTT. It yields the protein CASSSIGGATDTQYF.

As to this clone: Other nucleotide sequences in the sample specify the same CDR3. The chain joins TRBV9 to TRBJ2-5; 7 bases align to TRBD1. This CDR3 is 13 amino acids long. Losses at the gene ends were 0 bases for V and 4 bases for J; bases not matched to a gene: 0. CDR1 and CDR2 (germline): SGDLS, YYNGEE. The CDR3 spells CASSVAGGETQYF. The DNA of the CDR3 is TGTGCCAGCAGCGTAGCAGGGGGAGAGACCCAGTACTTC.

The chain carries TRBV4-3 and TRBJ2-3; D is perhaps TRBD2 (5 bases). From germline, CDR1 is LGHNA and CDR2 YSLEER. The CDR3 runs to 15 residues. The V end lost 0 bases, the J end lost 5 bases, and 12 bases lay between the germline ends. CDR3 nucleotide sequence: TGCGCCAGCAGCCAAGAAGGCCTAGCCCTAGATACGCAGTATTTT. Protein sequence: CASSQEGLALDTQYF.

This clone was detected many times. The chain is built from TRBV30 and TRBJ2-1; 7 bases match TRBD1. Looked up from germline, CDR1 is GTSNPN and CDR2 is SVGIG (reference sequence). The CDR3 consists of 13 residues. The V and J ends lost 8 bases and 0 bases, in that order; junction bases with no gene match: 4. The CDR3 coding sequence is TGTGCCATACAGGGGAGCTCCTACAATGAGCAGTTCTTC. Translated, it gives CAIQGSSYNEQFF.

The sample holds a few counts of this clone. V usage is TRBV4-3 and J usage is TRBJ2-2; D is perhaps TRBD2 (6 bases). The CDR3 length is 16 residues. Germline CDR1 is LGHNA and CDR2 is YSLEER. Trimming removed 4 bases at V and 1 base at J, with 13 bases between. This CDR3 is CASSLSRGWNTGELFF. The CDR3 DNA is TGCGCCAGCAGCCTTAGTCGGGGGTGGAACACCGGGGAGCTGTTTTTT.

J is TRBJ2-1 and V is TRBV7-9, with D perhaps being TRBD1 or TRBD2 (7 bases each). The germline CDR1 and CDR2 sequences are SEHNR and FQNEAQ (reference sequence). With 4 bases removed from V and 14 bases from J, the gap between germline ends came to 27 bases. The CDR3 extends over 16 amino acids. CDR3 DNA sequence: TGTGCCAGCAGCTCAGGGGGGGGCGATGAGCACCCAAGAGAGTTCTTC. It is translated as CASSSGGGDEHPREFF.

Concerning this clone itself: The junction does not match germline at one end; this may be a read error. V is TRBV30 and J is TRBJ2-1; unclear D gene. The CDR3 is 11 residues long. Germline assignment: CDR1 GTSNPN and CDR2 SVGIG (reference sequence). Here the CDR3 reads CAWRVSSAPVF. The CDR3 DNA reads as TGTGCCTGGAGGGTGTCCTCCGCTCCAGTCTTC.

The sample holds many counts of this clone. This rearrangement joins TRBV23-1 to TRBJ2-4, with D possibly matching TRBD2 (6 bases). TRBV23-1 qualifies as an ORF whose function is uncertain. V lost 0 bases, J lost 3 bases, and 12 bases lay in between. The CDR3 extends over 16 amino acids. CDR3 sequence (DNA): TGCGCCAGCAGTCAATCATCTAGCGTTGACAAAAACATTCAGTACTTC. It translates to CASSQSSSVDKNIQYF.